Included here is one TCR beta chain sequence, with context. Antigen specificity is unknown. The method was immunoSEQ multiplex PCR; TCRdb's version includes in-frame clones alone and lacks a portion of them. The repertoire holds about 42,000 clones, with about 81% as singletons. The germline V gene encodes CDR1 SEHNR and CDR2 FQNEAQ (reference sequence). CDR3 length: 16 residues. V lost 5 bases and J lost 7; bases outside the gene matches: 12. These data originate in a study of STAT3 mutations in large granular lymphocyte leukemia. Study observations and caveats: In T-cell large granular lymphocyte leukemia, about half of patients showed multiple immunodominant subclonotypes. Persisting codominant clonotypes may have hidden a small pathogenic clone. In about 30% of the 18 patients, new TCR clonotypes emerged after therapy.

Sequences were obtained from PBMCs. This receptor was obtained from a human donor with T large granular lymphocyte leukemia. Some clones in this sample may be carry-over from other donors' samples. The chain recombines TRBV7-9 with TRBJ2-3; 10 positions match TRBD1. The CDR3 spells CASSPRGDRGPNTQYF. The CDR3 nucleotides are TGTGCCAGCAGCCCGAGGGGGGACAGGGGACCAAATACGCAGTATTTT. The full variable domain, completed using reference TRBV7-9 and TRBJ2-3, is DTGVSQNPRHKITKRGQNVTFRCDPISEHNRLYWYRQTLGQGPEFLTYFQNEAQLEKSRLLSDRFSAERPKGSFSTLEIQRTEQGDSAMYLCASSPRGDRGPNTQYFGPGTRLTVL.